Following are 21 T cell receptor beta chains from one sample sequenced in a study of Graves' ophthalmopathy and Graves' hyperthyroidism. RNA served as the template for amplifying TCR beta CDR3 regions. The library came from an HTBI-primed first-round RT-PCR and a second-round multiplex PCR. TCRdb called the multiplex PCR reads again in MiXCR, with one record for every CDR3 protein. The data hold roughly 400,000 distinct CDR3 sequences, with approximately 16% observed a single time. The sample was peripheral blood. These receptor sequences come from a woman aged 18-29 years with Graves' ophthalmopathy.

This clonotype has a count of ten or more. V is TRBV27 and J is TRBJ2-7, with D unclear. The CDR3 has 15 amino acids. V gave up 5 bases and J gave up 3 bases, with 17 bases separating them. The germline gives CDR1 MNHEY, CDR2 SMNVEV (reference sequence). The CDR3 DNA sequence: TGTGCCAGCAGTGTCAGCCGACCTGTTCTCTACGAGCAGTACTTC. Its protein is CASSVSRPVLYEQYF.

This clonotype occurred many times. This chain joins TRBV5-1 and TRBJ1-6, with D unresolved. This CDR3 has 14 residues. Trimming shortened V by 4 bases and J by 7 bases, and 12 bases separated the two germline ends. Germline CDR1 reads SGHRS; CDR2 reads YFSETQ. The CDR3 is CASSRPGDNSPLHF. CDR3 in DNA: TGCGCCAGCAGCCGGCCGGGAGACAATTCACCCCTCCACTTT.

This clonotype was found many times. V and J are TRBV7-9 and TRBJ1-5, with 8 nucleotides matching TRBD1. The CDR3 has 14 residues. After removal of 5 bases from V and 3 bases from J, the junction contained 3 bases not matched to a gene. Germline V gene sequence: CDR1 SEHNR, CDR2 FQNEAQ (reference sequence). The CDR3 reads CASSAGGPNQPQHF. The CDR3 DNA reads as TGTGCCAGCAGCGCAGGGGGCCCCAATCAGCCCCAGCATTTT. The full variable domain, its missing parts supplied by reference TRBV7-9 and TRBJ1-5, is DTGVSQNPRHKITKRGQNVTFRCDPISEHNRLYWYRQTLGQGPEFLTYFQNEAQLEKSRLLSDRFSAERPKGSFSTLEIQRTEQGDSAMYLCASSAGGPNQPQHFGDGTRLSIL.

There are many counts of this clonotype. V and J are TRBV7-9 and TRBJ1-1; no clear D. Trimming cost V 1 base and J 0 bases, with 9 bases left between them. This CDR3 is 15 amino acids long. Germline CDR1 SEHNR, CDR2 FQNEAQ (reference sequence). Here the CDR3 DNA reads TGTGCCAGCAGCTTAGGCCAGCCTCTGAACACTGAAGCTTTCTTT. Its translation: CASSLGQPLNTEAFF.

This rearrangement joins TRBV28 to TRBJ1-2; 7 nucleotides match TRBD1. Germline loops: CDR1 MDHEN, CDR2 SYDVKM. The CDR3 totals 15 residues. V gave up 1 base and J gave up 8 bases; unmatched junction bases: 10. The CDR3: CASSLSGQWTLGYTF. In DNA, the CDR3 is TGTGCCAGCAGTTTATCGGGACAGTGGACTTTAGGCTACACCTTC.

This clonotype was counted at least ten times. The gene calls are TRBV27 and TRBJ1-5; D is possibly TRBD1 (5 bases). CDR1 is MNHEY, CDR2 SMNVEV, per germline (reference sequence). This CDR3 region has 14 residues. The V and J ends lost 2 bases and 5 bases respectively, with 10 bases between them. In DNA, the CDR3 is TGTGCCAGCAGTTTAATCGGGGCCGATCAGCCCCAGCATTTT. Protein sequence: CASSLIGADQPQHF.

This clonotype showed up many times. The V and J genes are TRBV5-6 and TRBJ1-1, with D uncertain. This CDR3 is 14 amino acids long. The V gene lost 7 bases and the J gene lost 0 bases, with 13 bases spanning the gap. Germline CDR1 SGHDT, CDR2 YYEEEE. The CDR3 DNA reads TGTGCCAGCTCGAGTCCACTTATGAACACTGAAGCTTTCTTT. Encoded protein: CASSSPLMNTEAFF.

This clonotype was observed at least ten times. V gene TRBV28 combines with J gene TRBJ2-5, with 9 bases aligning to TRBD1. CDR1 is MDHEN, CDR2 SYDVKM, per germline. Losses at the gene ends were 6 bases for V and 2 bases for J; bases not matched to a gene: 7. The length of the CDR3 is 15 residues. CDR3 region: CASSSGQGRQETQYF. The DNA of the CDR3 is TGTGCCAGCAGCTCAGGACAGGGGAGGCAAGAGACCCAGTACTTC.

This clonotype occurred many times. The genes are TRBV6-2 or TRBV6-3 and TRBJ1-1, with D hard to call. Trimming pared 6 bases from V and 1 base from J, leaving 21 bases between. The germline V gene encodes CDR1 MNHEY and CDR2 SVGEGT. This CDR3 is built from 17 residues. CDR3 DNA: TGTGCCAGCAGCTACACCCCATCCGGACTACCGAACACTGAAGCTTTCTTT. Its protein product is CASSYTPSGLPNTEAFF.

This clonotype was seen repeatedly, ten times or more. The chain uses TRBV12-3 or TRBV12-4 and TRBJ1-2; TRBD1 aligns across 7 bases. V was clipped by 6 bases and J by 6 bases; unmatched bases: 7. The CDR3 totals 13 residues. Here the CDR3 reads CASRTRQGDGYTF. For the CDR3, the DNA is TGTGCCAGCAGAACACGACAGGGCGATGGCTACACCTTC.

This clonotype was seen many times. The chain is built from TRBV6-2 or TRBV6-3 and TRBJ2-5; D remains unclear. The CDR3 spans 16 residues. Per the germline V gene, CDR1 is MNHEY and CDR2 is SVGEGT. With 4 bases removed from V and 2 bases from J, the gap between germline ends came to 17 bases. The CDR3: CASSSAVISLQETQYF. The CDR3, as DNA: TGTGCCAGCAGTTCCGCTGTGATTAGCCTACAAGAGACCCAGTACTTC.

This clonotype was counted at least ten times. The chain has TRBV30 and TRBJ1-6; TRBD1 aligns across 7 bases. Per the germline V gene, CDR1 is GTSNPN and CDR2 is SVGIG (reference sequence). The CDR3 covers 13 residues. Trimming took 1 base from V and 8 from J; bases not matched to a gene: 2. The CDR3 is CAWSGQGYSPLHF. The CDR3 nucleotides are TGTGCCTGGAGTGGACAGGGATATTCACCCCTCCACTTT.

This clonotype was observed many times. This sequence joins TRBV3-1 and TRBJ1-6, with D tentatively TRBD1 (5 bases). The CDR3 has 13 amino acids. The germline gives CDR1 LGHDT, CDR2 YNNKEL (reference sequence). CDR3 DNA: TGTGCGACGGGGGAGCGGGGTGGTTCACCCCTCCACTTT. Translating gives CATGERGGSPLHF.

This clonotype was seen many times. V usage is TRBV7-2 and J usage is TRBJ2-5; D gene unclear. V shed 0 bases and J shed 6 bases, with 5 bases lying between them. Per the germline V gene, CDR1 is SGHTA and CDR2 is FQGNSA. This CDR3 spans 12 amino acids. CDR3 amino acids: CASSLARKTQYF. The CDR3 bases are TGTGCCAGCAGCTTAGCGCGGAAGACCCAGTACTTC.

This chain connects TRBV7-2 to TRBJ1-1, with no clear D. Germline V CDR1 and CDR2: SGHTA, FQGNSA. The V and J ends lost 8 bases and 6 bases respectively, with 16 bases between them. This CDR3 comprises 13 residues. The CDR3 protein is CASGPGPVAEAFF. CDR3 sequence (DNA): TGTGCCAGCGGTCCCGGGCCGGTCGCTGAAGCTTTCTTT.

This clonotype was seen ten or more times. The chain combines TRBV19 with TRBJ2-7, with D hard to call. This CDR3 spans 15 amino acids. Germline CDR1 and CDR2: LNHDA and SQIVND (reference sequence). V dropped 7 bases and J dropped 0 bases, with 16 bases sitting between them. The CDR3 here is CASKDVDQSSYEQYF. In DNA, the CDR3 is TGTGCCAGTAAAGACGTGGACCAGAGCTCCTACGAGCAGTACTTC.

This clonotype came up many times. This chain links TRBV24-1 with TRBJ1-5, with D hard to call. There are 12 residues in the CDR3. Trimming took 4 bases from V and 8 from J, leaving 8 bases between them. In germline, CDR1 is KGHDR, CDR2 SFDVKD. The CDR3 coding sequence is TGTGCCACCAGTGACCCGGGAAAGCCCCAGCATTTT. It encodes CATSDPGKPQHF.

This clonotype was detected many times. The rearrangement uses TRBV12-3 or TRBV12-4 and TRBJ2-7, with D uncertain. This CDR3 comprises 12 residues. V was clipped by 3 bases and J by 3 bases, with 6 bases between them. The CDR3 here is CASSLANYEQYF. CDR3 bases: TGTGCCAGCAGTTTGGCGAACTACGAGCAGTACTTC.

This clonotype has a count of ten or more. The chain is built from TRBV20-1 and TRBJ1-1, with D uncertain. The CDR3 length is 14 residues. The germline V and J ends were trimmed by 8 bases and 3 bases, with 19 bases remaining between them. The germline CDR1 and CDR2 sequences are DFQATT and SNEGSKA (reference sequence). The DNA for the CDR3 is TGCAGTACCGTAATGGAGGCGTTTTACACTGAAGCTTTCTTT. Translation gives CSTVMEAFYTEAFF.

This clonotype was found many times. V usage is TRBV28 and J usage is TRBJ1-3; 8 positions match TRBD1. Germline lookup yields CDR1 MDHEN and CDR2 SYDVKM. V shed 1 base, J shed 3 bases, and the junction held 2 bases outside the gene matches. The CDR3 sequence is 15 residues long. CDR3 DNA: TGTGCCAGCAGTTTATTTGGACAGGGTGGAAACACCATATATTTT. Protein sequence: CASSLFGQGGNTIYF.

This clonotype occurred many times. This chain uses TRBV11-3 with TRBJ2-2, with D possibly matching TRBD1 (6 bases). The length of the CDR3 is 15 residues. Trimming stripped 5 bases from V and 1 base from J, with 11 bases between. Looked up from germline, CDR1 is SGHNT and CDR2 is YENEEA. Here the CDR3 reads CASSPGDGNTGELFF. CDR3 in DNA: TGTGCCAGCAGCCCAGGGGACGGGAACACCGGGGAGCTGTTTTTT.